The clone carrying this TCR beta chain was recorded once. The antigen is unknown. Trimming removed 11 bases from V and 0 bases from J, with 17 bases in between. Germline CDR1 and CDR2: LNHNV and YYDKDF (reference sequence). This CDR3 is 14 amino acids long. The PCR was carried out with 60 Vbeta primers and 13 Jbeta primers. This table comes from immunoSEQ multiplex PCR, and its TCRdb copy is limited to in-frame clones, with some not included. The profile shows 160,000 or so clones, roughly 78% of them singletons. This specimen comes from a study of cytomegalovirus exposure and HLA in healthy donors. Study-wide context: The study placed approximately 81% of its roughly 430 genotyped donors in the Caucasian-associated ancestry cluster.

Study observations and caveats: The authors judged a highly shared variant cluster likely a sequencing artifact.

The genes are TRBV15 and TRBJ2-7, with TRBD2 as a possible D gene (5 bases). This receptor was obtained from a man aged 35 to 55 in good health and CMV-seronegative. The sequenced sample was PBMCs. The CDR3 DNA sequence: TGTGCCGTTCAACACTCGAGGGCCTCCTACGAGCAGTACTTC. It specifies CAVQHSRASYEQYF.